The sequence of this T cell receptor beta chain was determined in a study of T cells in Graves' hyperthyroidism and ophthalmopathy. Researchers took RNA transcripts and amplified the TCR beta CDR3 regions from them. During a first-round RT-PCR of the TCR CDR3, the HTBI primer set was used. TCRdb analysed the multiplex PCR reads with MiXCR anew, one entry per CDR3 protein. The table has under 550,000 distinct CDR3 sequences, approximately 13% seen once. This clonotype was recorded at least ten times. The source of this sequence is a woman under 30 with Graves' hyperthyroidism. Sequencing was performed on blood.

CDR3 residues: CASSSQGEQYF. The DNA for the CDR3 is TGTGCCAGCAGTTCCCAGGGCGAGCAGTACTTC. The genes are TRBV12-3 or TRBV12-4 and TRBJ2-7, with D tentatively TRBD1 (5 bases). The ends were cut back, 4 bases at V and 6 bases at J, with 7 bases in the middle. The CDR3 has 11 amino acids.